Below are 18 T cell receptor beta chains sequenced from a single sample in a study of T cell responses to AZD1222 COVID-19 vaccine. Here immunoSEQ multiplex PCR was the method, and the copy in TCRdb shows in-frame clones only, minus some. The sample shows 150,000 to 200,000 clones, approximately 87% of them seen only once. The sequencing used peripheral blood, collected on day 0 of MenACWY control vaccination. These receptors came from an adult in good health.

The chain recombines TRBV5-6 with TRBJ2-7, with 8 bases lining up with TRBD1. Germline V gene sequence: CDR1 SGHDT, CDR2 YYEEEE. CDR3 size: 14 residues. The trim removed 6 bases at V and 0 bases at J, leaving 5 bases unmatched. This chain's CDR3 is CASKSTGGSYEQYF. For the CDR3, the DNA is TGTGCCAGCAAATCAACAGGGGGCTCCTACGAGCAGTACTTC.

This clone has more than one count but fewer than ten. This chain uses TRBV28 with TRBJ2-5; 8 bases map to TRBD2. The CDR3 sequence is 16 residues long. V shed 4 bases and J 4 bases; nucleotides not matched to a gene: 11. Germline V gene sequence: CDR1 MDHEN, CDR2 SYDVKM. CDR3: CASSSPQGRGGETQYF. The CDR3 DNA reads TGTGCCAGCAGTTCACCTCAGGGCCGGGGGGGAGAGACCCAGTACTTC.

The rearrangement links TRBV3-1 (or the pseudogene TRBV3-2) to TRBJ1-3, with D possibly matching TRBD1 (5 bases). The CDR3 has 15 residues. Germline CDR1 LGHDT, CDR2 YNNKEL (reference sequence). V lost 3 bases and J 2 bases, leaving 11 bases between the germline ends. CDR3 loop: CASSHGGVTGNTIYF. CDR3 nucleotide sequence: TGTGCCAGCAGCCACGGGGGTGTTACTGGAAACACCATATATTTT.

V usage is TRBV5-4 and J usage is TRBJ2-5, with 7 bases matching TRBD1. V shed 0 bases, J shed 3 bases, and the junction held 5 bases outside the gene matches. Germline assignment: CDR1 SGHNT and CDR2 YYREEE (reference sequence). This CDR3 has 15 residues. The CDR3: CASSLAGTDKETQYF. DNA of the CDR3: TGTGCCAGCAGCTTGGCCGGGACAGATAAAGAGACCCAGTACTTC.

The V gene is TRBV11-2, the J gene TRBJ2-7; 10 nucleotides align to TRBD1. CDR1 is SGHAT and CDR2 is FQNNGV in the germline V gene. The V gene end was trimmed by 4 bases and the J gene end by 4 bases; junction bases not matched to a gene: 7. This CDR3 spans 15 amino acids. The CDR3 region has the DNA TGTGCCAGCAGCTCCCTTCGGGACAGGGGTTACGAGCAGTACTTC. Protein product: CASSSLRDRGYEQYF.

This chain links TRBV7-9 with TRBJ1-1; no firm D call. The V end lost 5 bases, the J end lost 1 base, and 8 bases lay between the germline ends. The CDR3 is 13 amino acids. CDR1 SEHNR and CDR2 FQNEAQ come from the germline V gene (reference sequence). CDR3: CASSRAQNTEAFF. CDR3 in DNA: TGTGCCAGCAGCCGCGCCCAGAACACTGAAGCTTTCTTT.

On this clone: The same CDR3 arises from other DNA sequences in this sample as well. The chain's CDR3 is CASSYSTGELFF. The CDR3 DNA sequence: TGTGCCAGCAGTTACAGCACCGGGGAGCTGTTTTTT. V and J are TRBV6-5 and TRBJ2-2; D remains ambiguous. Germline lookup yields CDR1 MNHEY and CDR2 SVGAGI. The CDR3 consists of 12 residues. Trimming removed 2 bases at V and 4 bases at J, with 2 bases between.

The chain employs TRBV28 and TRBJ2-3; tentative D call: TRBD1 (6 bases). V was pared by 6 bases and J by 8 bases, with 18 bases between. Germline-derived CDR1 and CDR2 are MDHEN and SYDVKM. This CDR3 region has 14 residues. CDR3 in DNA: TGTGCCAGCAGGGGGCCGGAGGCCAGGGGTACGCAGTATTTT. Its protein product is CASRGPEARGTQYF.

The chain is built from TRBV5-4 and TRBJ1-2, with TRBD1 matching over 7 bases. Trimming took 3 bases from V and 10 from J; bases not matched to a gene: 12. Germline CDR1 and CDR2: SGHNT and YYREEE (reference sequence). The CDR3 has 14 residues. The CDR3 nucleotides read TGTGCCAGCAGCTCTCAGACAGGGCCGATCATCTACACCTTC. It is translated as CASSSQTGPIIYTF.

As DNA, the CDR3 is TGTGCCAGCAGCGCGGGACTAGCAGAGACCCAGTACTTC. It translates to CASSAGLAETQYF. The rearrangement uses TRBV7-2 and TRBJ2-5; 9 bases align to TRBD2. Germline V gene lookup returns CDR1 SGHTA and CDR2 FQGNSA. The CDR3 length is 13 residues. V lost 5 bases to trimming and J lost 4 bases; unmatched junction nucleotides: 2.

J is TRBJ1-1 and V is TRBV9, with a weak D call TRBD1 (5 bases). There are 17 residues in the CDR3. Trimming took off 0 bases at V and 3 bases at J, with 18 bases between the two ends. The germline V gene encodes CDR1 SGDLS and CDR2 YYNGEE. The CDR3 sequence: CASSVAGGVGRDTEAFF. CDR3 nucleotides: TGTGCCAGCAGCGTAGCGGGAGGGGTTGGGAGGGACACTGAAGCTTTCTTT.

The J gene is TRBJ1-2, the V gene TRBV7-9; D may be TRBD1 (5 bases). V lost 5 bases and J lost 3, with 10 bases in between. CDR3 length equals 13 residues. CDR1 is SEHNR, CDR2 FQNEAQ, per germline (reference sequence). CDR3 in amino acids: CASSHGGDYGYTF. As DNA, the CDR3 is TGTGCCAGCAGCCACGGGGGGGACTATGGCTACACCTTC.

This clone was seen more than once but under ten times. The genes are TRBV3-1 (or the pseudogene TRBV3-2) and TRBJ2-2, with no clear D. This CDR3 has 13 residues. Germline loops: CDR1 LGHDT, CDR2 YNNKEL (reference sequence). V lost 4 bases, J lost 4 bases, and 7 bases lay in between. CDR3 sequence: CASSRWSTGELFF. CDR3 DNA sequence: TGTGCCAGCAGCCGTTGGTCCACCGGGGAGCTGTTTTTT.

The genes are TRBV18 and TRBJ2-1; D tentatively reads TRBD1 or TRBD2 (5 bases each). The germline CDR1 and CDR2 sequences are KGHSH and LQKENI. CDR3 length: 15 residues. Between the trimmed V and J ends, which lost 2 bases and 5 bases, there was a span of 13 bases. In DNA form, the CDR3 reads TGTGCCAGCTCACCAGACCGGTGGGGACACAATGAGCAGTTCTTC. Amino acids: CASSPDRWGHNEQFF.

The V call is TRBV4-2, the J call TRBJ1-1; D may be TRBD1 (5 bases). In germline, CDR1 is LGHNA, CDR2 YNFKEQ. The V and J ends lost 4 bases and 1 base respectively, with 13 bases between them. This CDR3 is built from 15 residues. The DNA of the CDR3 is TGTGCCAGCAGCCCGCCAGGGACGACGAACACTGAAGCTTTCTTT. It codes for CASSPPGTTNTEAFF.

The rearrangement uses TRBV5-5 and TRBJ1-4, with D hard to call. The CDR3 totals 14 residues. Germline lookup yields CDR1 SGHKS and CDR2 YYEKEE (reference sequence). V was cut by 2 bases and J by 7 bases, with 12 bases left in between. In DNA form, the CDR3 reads TGTGCCAGCAGCTTTTATAACAGCGCTGAAAAACTGTTTTTT. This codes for CASSFYNSAEKLFF.

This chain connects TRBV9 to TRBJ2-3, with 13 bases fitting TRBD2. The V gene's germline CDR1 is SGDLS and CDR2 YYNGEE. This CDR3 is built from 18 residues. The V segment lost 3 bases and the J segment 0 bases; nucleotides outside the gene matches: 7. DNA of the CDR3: TGTGCCAGCAGCGGGGGACTAGCGGGGCAATCGAGCACAGATACGCAGTATTTT. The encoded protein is CASSGGLAGQSSTDTQYF.

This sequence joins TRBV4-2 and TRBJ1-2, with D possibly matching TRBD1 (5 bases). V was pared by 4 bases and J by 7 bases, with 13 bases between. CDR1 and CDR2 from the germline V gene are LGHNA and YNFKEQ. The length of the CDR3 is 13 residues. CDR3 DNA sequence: TGTGCCAGCAGCCTCGCCTGGGGGGGTGGCTACACCTTC. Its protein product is CASSLAWGGGYTF.